The 29 T cell receptor beta chains below come from one sample, sequenced in a study of monozygotic twins with inflammatory bowel disease. TCRdb reprocessed the 5' RACE reads and reports one entry per CDR3 protein, with no DNA. In all, the sample yields fewer than 450,000 distinct CDR3 sequences. Specimen: blood. The source is a human donor with ulcerative colitis or Crohn's disease, or a healthy co-twin of an affected twin (not recorded which).

The V call is TRBV20-1, the J call TRBJ2-1; no DNA is available, so the TRBD2 call from TCRdb remains unchecked. This CDR3 region has 13 residues. Per the germline V gene, CDR1 is DFQATT and CDR2 is SNEGSKA (reference sequence). CDR3 protein: CSARGSAGDEQFF.

The chain is built from TRBV10-3 and TRBJ2-2; TCRdb's D call of TRBD2 is untestable without DNA. Looked up from germline, CDR1 is ENHRY and CDR2 is SYGVKD. CDR3 size: 18 residues. Here the CDR3 reads CAISENPVEAGLPMELFF.

The V gene is TRBV12-3 or TRBV12-4, the J gene TRBJ2-3. The CDR3 has 14 amino acids. The CDR3 sequence: CASSLARGEDTQYF.

CDR3 protein: CASSEEPGVRVLNEQFF. The V and J genes are TRBV6-1 and TRBJ2-1; the TRBD1 assignment by TCRdb is unverifiable without DNA. This CDR3 is built from 17 residues. The germline CDR1 and CDR2 sequences are MNHNS and SASEGT.

V usage is TRBV20-1 and J usage is TRBJ2-5; checking the TCRdb D call of TRBD1 is not possible without DNA. The CDR3 covers 15 residues. Germline V gives CDR1 DFQATT, CDR2 SNEGSKA (reference sequence). CDR3: CSAPSGAVVAETQYF.

This chain joins TRBV20-1 and TRBJ1-2; TCRdb lists TRBD1, though no DNA is available to test this call. CDR3 length: 15 amino acids. The germline gives CDR1 DFQATT, CDR2 SNEGSKA (reference sequence). The CDR3 loop is CSARDSGTGSDGYTF.

The rearrangement uses TRBV4-3 and TRBJ2-1; no DNA is available, so the TRBD1 call from TCRdb remains unchecked. This CDR3 has 16 residues. In germline, CDR1 is LGHNA, CDR2 YSLEER. The CDR3 sequence is CASSPGWTESYNEQFF.

The chain links TRBV6-2 or TRBV6-3 to TRBJ2-1. The CDR3 runs 14 residues. Germline CDR1 is MNHEY and CDR2 is SVGEGT. The CDR3 reads CASSKLDVWSEQFF.

V and J are TRBV30 and TRBJ1-2; TCRdb picks TRBD1, but there is no DNA to check that call. Germline CDR1 GTSNPN, CDR2 SVGIG (reference sequence). The CDR3 runs 16 residues. CDR3 amino acids: CAWRGGQLPFNYGYTF.

CDR3 region: CSVVGAYEQYF. The V and J genes are TRBV29-1 and TRBJ2-7; TCRdb's D gene call, TRBD1, goes unchecked for lack of DNA. The CDR3 sequence is 11 residues long. Germline lookup yields CDR1 SQVTM and CDR2 ANQGSEA.

The rearrangement joins TRBV29-1 to TRBJ2-4. This CDR3 has 13 amino acids. Germline V gene sequence: CDR1 SQVTM, CDR2 ANQGSEA. CDR3 region: CSVERSSADIQYF.

The rearrangement uses TRBV6-2 or TRBV6-3 and TRBJ2-7; absent DNA, TCRdb's TRBD2 call cannot be checked. There are 17 residues in the CDR3. Germline CDR1 and CDR2: MNHEY and SVGEGT. CDR3 sequence: CASRPGLSLTHNYEQYF.

The chain employs TRBV7-2 and TRBJ1-5; the D call of TRBD1 rests on TCRdb alone, since no DNA is present to check it. Germline values: CDR1 SGHTA, CDR2 FQGNSA. The CDR3 totals 14 residues. CDR3 protein: CASSLQQGNQPQHF.

This rearrangement joins TRBV12-5 to TRBJ2-7; the D call from TCRdb, TRBD1, cannot be confirmed without DNA. The CDR3 consists of 15 residues. Germline V gene data show CDR1 as LGHNT and CDR2 as FRNRAP. Here the CDR3 reads CASGFGQGHSYEQYF.

The rearrangement joins TRBV4-3 to TRBJ1-1; TCRdb outputs TRBD1, but without DNA this stays unchecked. This CDR3 is built from 16 residues. Per germline, CDR1 LGHNA and CDR2 YSLEER. This chain's CDR3 is CASSQDLRQGNTEAFF.

The V and J genes are TRBV11-2 and TRBJ2-7; the D call from TCRdb, TRBD1, cannot be confirmed without DNA. The CDR3 runs 15 residues. Germline assignment: CDR1 SGHAT and CDR2 FQNNGV. The CDR3 reads CASSLGGQTSYEQYF.

This chain connects TRBV25-1 to TRBJ2-7; the D call from TCRdb, TRBD1, cannot be confirmed without DNA. CDR1 is MGHDK and CDR2 is SYGVNS in the germline V gene. The CDR3 is made up of 14 amino acids. CDR3 region: CASSGWDRVYEQYF.

The chain couples TRBV4-2 to TRBJ2-2; there is no DNA to check the TCRdb D call of TRBD1. Germline V gives CDR1 LGHNA, CDR2 YNFKEQ. This CDR3 is built from 14 residues. The CDR3 spells CAGGSVRGTGELFF.

J is TRBJ2-5 and V is TRBV23-1; TCRdb proposes TRBD1, but this gene call is untestable without DNA. TRBV23-1 falls under the ORF class, with uncertain function. The CDR3 has 13 amino acids. The CDR3 spells CASSQTGEETQYF.

The chain couples TRBV7-8 to TRBJ2-1. The germline gives CDR1 SGHVS, CDR2 FQNEAQ. This CDR3 is 12 amino acids long. This CDR3 reads CASSSPEAEQFF.

This chain joins TRBV28 and TRBJ2-6; lacking DNA, the TRBD2 call made by TCRdb goes unchecked. The CDR3 sequence is 17 residues long. Germline assignment: CDR1 MDHEN and CDR2 SYDVKM. The CDR3 sequence: CASSLQVLSSGANVLTF.

The chain employs TRBV7-3 and TRBJ2-1; TCRdb designates TRBD2, a call that cannot be tested without DNA. This CDR3 is 16 amino acids long. Germline-derived CDR1 and CDR2 are SGHTA and FQGTGA. CDR3: CASSLTPSGGRVEQFF.

CDR3 protein: CASSHGQGSMNTEAFF. The chain uses TRBV5-1 and TRBJ1-1; TCRdb names TRBD1, which stays unverified in the absence of DNA. This CDR3 is 16 amino acids long. Germline values: CDR1 SGHRS, CDR2 YFSETQ.

The rearrangement links TRBV7-3 to TRBJ1-1; TCRdb selects TRBD1, and the lack of DNA leaves this call unchecked. CDR3 size: 14 residues. The germline V gene encodes CDR1 SGHTA and CDR2 FQGTGA. CDR3 in amino acids: CASSLSGHNTEAFF.

The chain's CDR3 is CASSSQGALSEQYF. The chain carries TRBV9 and TRBJ2-7; the TCRdb call, TRBD1, lacks DNA for checking. The CDR3 length is 14 residues. Germline CDR1 SGDLS, CDR2 YYNGEE.

J is TRBJ2-5 and V is TRBV21-1; TCRdb proposes TRBD1, but this gene call is untestable without DNA. TRBV21-1 is designated a pseudogene. The CDR3 length is 15 residues. This CDR3 is CASSKDSREEETQYF.

The rearrangement joins TRBV7-9 to TRBJ1-6; without DNA, the TCRdb call of TRBD1 cannot be checked. Germline lookup yields CDR1 SEHNR and CDR2 FQNEAQ (reference sequence). The CDR3 has 15 amino acids. The CDR3: CASSLAAGSNSPLHF. The full variable domain, its missing parts supplied by reference TRBV7-9 and TRBJ1-6, is DTGVSQNPRHKITKRGQNVTFRCDPISEHNRLYWYRQTLGQGPEFLTYFQNEAQLEKSRLLSDRFSAERPKGSFSTLEIQRTEQGDSAMYLCASSLAAGSNSPLHFGNGTRLTVT.

The rearrangement links TRBV7-9 to TRBJ1-5; checking the TCRdb D call of TRBD1 is not possible without DNA. From germline, CDR1 is SEHNR and CDR2 FQNEAQ (reference sequence). The CDR3 covers 17 residues. This CDR3 is CASSLDPFGAENQPQHF.

CDR3 sequence reads: CASSVDGQGGGKLFF. This chain joins TRBV9 and TRBJ1-4; with no DNA, the TCRdb D assignment of TRBD1 cannot be verified. The CDR3 is 15 amino acids. Per the germline V gene, CDR1 is SGDLS and CDR2 is YYNGEE.